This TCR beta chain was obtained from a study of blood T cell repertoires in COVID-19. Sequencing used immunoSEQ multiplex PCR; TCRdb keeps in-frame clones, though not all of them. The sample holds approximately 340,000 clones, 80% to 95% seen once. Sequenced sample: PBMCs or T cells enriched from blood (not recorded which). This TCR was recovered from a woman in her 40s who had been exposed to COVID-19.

CDR3 region: CASSFDRAGEQYF. Written as DNA, the CDR3 is TGTGCCAGCAGTTTCGACAGGGCCGGCGAGCAGTACTTC. V gene TRBV7-9 combines with J gene TRBJ2-7; 7 bases are a match to TRBD1. This CDR3 comprises 13 residues. The trim removed 6 bases at V and 6 bases at J, leaving 8 bases unmatched. The germline CDR1 and CDR2 sequences are SEHNR and FQNEAQ (reference sequence).